The 25 T cell receptor beta chains below come from one sample, sequenced in a study of graft-versus-host responses after intestinal transplantation. What these receptors recognize is not known. Repertoires were generated with immunoSEQ multiplex PCR, while TCRdb's copy carries only in-frame clones and drops some. The data hold approximately 90,000 clones, with around 83% observed a single time. This material consisted of unstimulated CD4+ T cells sorted from spleen or lymph node cells, taken before intestinal transplant. These receptor sequences come from a human donor who received an intestinal transplant.

This chain joins TRBV7-6 and TRBJ2-7; TRBD1 matches at 8 bases. Germline values: CDR1 SGHVS, CDR2 FNYEAQ. This CDR3 has 13 residues. J was trimmed by 7 bases and V by 5 bases; bases with no gene match: 7. The CDR3 nucleotides are TGTGCCAGCAGCGTATACCGGGACAGGGAGCAGTACTTC. Residues: CASSVYRDREQYF.

This chain uses TRBV25-1 with TRBJ2-2; 10 nucleotides line up with TRBD1. V gave up 3 bases and J gave up 5 bases; unmatched junction bases: 3. The CDR3 sequence is 15 residues long. CDR1 is MGHDK and CDR2 is SYGVNS in the germline V gene. In DNA form, the CDR3 reads TGTGCCAGCAGTGAGGGGGGACAGGGGACCGGGGAGCTGTTTTTT. Its protein product is CASSEGGQGTGELFF. The full variable domain, completed using reference TRBV25-1 and TRBJ2-2, is EADIYQTPRYLVIGTGKKITLECSQTMGHDKMYWYQQDPGMELHLIHYSYGVNSTEKGDLSSESTVSRIRTEHFPLTLESARPSHTSQYLCASSEGGQGTGELFFGEGSRLTVL.

The chain recombines TRBV4-2 with TRBJ2-7, with TRBD2 matching 9 bases. The CDR3 contains 15 residues. CDR1 LGHNA and CDR2 YNFKEQ come from the germline V gene. With V trimmed by 3 bases and J by 1 base, 4 bases remained unmatched. The CDR3 nucleotides read TGTGCCAGCAGCCACCTAGCGGGGAGTTCCTACGAGCAGTACTTC. Its protein product is CASSHLAGSSYEQYF.

The chain employs TRBV5-1 and TRBJ1-5; TRBD1 agrees at 7 bases. The length of the CDR3 is 18 residues. Germline V gene sequence: CDR1 SGHRS, CDR2 YFSETQ. V shed 2 bases and J 7 bases; nucleotides not matched to a gene: 18. CDR3 bases: TGCGCCAGCAGCTTCCCACCTCCCAAGGGGGCCTTCTGGCAGCCCCAGCATTTT. Translating it yields CASSFPPPKGAFWQPQHF.

V usage is TRBV27 and J usage is TRBJ2-1; 9 bases agree with TRBD2. The germline gives CDR1 MNHEY, CDR2 SMNVEV (reference sequence). The CDR3 totals 14 residues. V lost 6 bases and J lost 6; bases outside the gene matches: 6. CDR3 residues: CASSLRRGGNEQFF. CDR3 coding DNA: TGTGCCAGCAGCCTTCGGCGGGGGGGCAATGAGCAGTTCTTC.

This clone appeared a few times. Different DNA sequences within this sample yield the same CDR3. V usage is TRBV28 and J usage is TRBJ2-3; D call uncertain. Germline loops: CDR1 MDHEN, CDR2 SYDVKM. The CDR3 length is 13 residues. The V and J ends lost 2 bases and 6 bases respectively, with 9 bases between them. DNA for the CDR3: TGTGCCAGCAGTTTACCCCCGCGGGATACGCAGTATTTT. Translation gives CASSLPPRDTQYF.

This chain joins TRBV4-2 and TRBJ1-4, with D possibly TRBD1 on 5 matching bases. V was shortened by 4 bases and J by 8 bases, with 11 bases between the two germline ends. The CDR3 is 13 residues long. The V gene's germline CDR1 is LGHNA and CDR2 YNFKEQ. CDR3 sequence reads: CASSRTGGEKLFF. CDR3 in DNA: TGTGCCAGCAGCCGAACAGGTGGGGAAAAACTGTTTTTT.

This clone was detected a few times. The chain has TRBV30 and TRBJ1-2; D possibly corresponds to TRBD1 (5 bases). Germline assignment: CDR1 GTSNPN and CDR2 SVGIG (reference sequence). The CDR3 spans 13 residues. Deletions cut 4 bases from V and 1 base from J, with 10 bases between. CDR3 in amino acids: CAWNRGVNYGYTF. DNA of the CDR3: TGTGCCTGGAATCGGGGGGTTAACTATGGCTACACCTTC.

This clone has only a few counts. V is TRBV10-2 and J is TRBJ2-1; 10 bases are a match to TRBD2. Germline CDR1 WSHSY, CDR2 SAAADI. The CDR3 is 14 residues long. Germline trimming cut 5 bases from V and 5 bases from J; bases unmatched to any gene: 3. The CDR3, as DNA: TGCGCCAGCAGTTCTAGCGGGAGTAACAATGAGCAGTTCTTC. It specifies CASSSSGSNNEQFF.

V and J are TRBV6-5 and TRBJ2-1; no clear D gene. The CDR3 consists of 13 residues. Germline V gives CDR1 MNHEY, CDR2 SVGAGI. Trimming left V 0 bases short and J 5 bases short, with 5 bases between. CDR3 sequence (DNA): TGTGCCAGCAGTTACTCCGAGGACAATGAGCAGTTCTTC. It translates to CASSYSEDNEQFF.

V is TRBV7-9 and J is TRBJ2-5, with TRBD2 as a possible D gene (7 bases). This CDR3 comprises 16 residues. Trimming took 3 bases from V and 5 from J, leaving 19 bases between them. The germline V gene has CDR1 SEHNR and CDR2 FQNEAQ (reference sequence). CDR3 sequence: CASSLRRGLTRETQYF. The DNA of the CDR3 is TGTGCCAGCAGCTTGCGGCGGGGGCTAACTAGGGAGACCCAGTACTTC.

The V gene is TRBV5-1, the J gene TRBJ2-7; TRBD1 agrees at 7 bases. The length of the CDR3 is 13 residues. With 4 bases clipped from V and 4 bases from J, the junction kept 5 bases outside the gene matches. Germline assignment: CDR1 SGHRS and CDR2 YFSETQ. CDR3 residues: CASSQGQFYEQYF. DNA of the CDR3: TGCGCCAGCAGCCAGGGACAGTTTTACGAGCAGTACTTC.

This clone appeared once. The J gene is TRBJ1-3, the V gene TRBV28; no clear D gene. The V gene lost 4 bases and the J gene lost 0 bases, with 16 bases spanning the gap. The CDR3 runs 17 residues. Germline V CDR1 and CDR2: MDHEN, SYDVKM. Here the CDR3 reads CASSSYRGSNSGNTIYF. The CDR3 coding sequence is TGTGCCAGCAGTTCGTACCGCGGGAGTAACTCTGGAAACACCATATATTTT.

The chain recombines TRBV28 with TRBJ2-1, with 10 bases that match TRBD2. The germline V gene encodes CDR1 MDHEN and CDR2 SYDVKM. The CDR3 covers 16 residues. The junction had 16 bases not matched to a gene; V was cut back by 10 bases and J by 7 bases. In DNA, the CDR3 is TGTGCCACCACCGTAGCGGGGGGAGAGGGTAGGAATGAGCAGTTCTTC. Translation: CATTVAGGEGRNEQFF.

The V gene is TRBV7-9, the J gene TRBJ1-2; the D gene is possibly TRBD1 (6 bases). V was clipped by 5 bases and J by 2 bases, with 12 bases between them. This CDR3 is built from 14 residues. CDR1 and CDR2 (germline): SEHNR, FQNEAQ (reference sequence). As DNA, the CDR3 is TGTGCCAGCAGCCCTTGGACAGAGAACTATGGCTACACCTTC. Protein sequence: CASSPWTENYGYTF.

This clone was observed a few times. The chain couples TRBV5-6 to TRBJ1-3, with 9 bases aligning to TRBD1. The CDR3 extends over 17 amino acids. Trimming removed 4 bases from V and 1 base from J; junction bases left unmatched: 9. Germline V lookup: CDR1 SGHDT, CDR2 YYEEEE. CDR3 DNA: TGTGCCAGCAGCGGATGGGACAGGGATTTTTCTGGAAACACCATATATTTT. This codes for CASSGWDRDFSGNTIYF.

This CDR3 is CASSQVEALETQYF. CDR3 nucleotides: TGTGCCAGCAGCCAAGTTGAGGCTCTGGAGACCCAGTACTTC. J is TRBJ2-5 and V is TRBV4-2; D gene ambiguous. The V end lost 1 base, the J end lost 5 bases, and 11 bases lay between the germline ends. Germline V gene lookup returns CDR1 LGHNA and CDR2 YNFKEQ. The CDR3 is 14 amino acids.

The CDR3 here is CASSLSGQGRRNEQFF. In nucleotides, the CDR3 is TGTGCCAGCAGTTTATCCGGGCAAGGGAGGCGCAATGAGCAGTTCTTC. The chain uses TRBV28 and TRBJ2-1; tentative D call: TRBD2 (6 bases). CDR3 length equals 16 residues. Germline CDR1 reads MDHEN; CDR2 reads SYDVKM. The ends were cut back, 1 base at V and 6 bases at J, with 16 bases in the middle.

This chain joins TRBV18 and TRBJ2-7; D may be TRBD1 (6 bases). V gave up 3 bases and J gave up 3 bases, with 12 bases separating them. Germline V CDR1 and CDR2: KGHSH, LQKENI. The CDR3 loop spans 14 amino acids. CDR3 sequence reads: CASSPQGINYEQYF. CDR3 coding DNA: TGTGCCAGCTCACCGCAGGGGATCAACTACGAGCAGTACTTC.

The J gene is TRBJ2-5, the V gene TRBV15, with D hard to call. V lost 3 bases, J lost 1 base, and 9 bases lay in between. This CDR3 region has 14 residues. Germline V gene data show CDR1 as LNHNV and CDR2 as YYDKDF (reference sequence). CDR3 sequence reads: CATSRRTGQETQYF. The CDR3 nucleotides read TGTGCCACCAGCAGGCGAACGGGCCAAGAGACCCAGTACTTC.

The chain combines TRBV5-4 with TRBJ2-6; 9 nucleotides match TRBD1. Germline loops: CDR1 SGHNT, CDR2 YYREEE (reference sequence). This CDR3 has 16 amino acids. J lost 0 bases, V lost 7 bases, and 5 bases had no gene match. The CDR3: CASAQGAHSGANVLTF. The DNA of the CDR3 is TGTGCCAGCGCACAGGGGGCTCACTCTGGGGCCAACGTCCTGACTTTC. The variable domain in full, completed from reference TRBV5-4 and TRBJ2-6, reads ETGVTQSPTHLIKTRGQQVTLRCSSQSGHNTVSWYQQALGQGPQFIFQYYREEENGRGNFPPRFSGLQFPNYSSELNVNALELDDSALYLCASAQGAHSGANVLTFGAGSRLTVL.

Written as DNA, the CDR3 is TGTGCCAGCAGCCGGGACAGGGGGCTGGGCGCTCTAGAGGGGCAGTACTTC. This sequence encodes CASSRDRGLGALEGQYF. This rearrangement joins TRBV11-2 to TRBJ2-7; 12 nucleotides agree with TRBD1. The CDR3 totals 17 residues. Germline V gene data show CDR1 as SGHAT and CDR2 as FQNNGV. V was clipped by 5 bases and J by 9 bases; unmatched bases: 17.

The rearrangement joins TRBV11-1 to TRBJ2-1; 9 bases are a match to TRBD1. The CDR3 sequence is 15 residues long. Germline V gene sequence: CDR1 SGHAT, CDR2 FQDESV (reference sequence). V trimming: 4 bases; J trimming: 7 bases; junction bases outside the gene matches: 8. CDR3 sequence reads: CASSSYTGQGNEQFF. The CDR3 DNA reads TGTGCCAGCAGCTCATATACGGGACAGGGAAATGAGCAGTTCTTC.

This rearrangement joins TRBV11-2 to TRBJ1-6, with D possibly being TRBD1 (5 bases). From germline, CDR1 is SGHAT and CDR2 FQNNGV. CDR3 length equals 15 residues. V gave up 4 bases and J gave up 7 bases, with 14 bases separating them. The CDR3 bases are TGTGCCAGCAGCTACTCGCGACGGGGGAATTCACCCCTCCACTTT. It is translated as CASSYSRRGNSPLHF.

The gene calls are TRBV30 and TRBJ2-2; perhaps TRBD2 as D (6 bases). Germline CDR1 and CDR2: GTSNPN and SVGIG (reference sequence). CDR3 length equals 12 residues. V dropped 3 bases and J dropped 5 bases, with 7 bases sitting between them. CDR3 in amino acids: CAWRGGTGELFF. In DNA form, the CDR3 reads TGTGCCTGGAGGGGGGGAACCGGGGAGCTGTTTTTT.